The entry below describes one T cell receptor (beta chain). The antigen is not known. The germline CDR1 and CDR2 sequences are SGHRS and YFSETQ. V lost 7 bases and J lost 2; bases outside the gene matches: 11. The CDR3 extends over 15 amino acids. Sequencing was performed with immunoSEQ multiplex PCR; in TCRdb, only in-frame clones are kept and a portion is missing. The sample consists of over 400,000 clones, 75% to 90% of them appearing once. Treatment described: about 20 received Ad26.COV2.S at low or high dose, single or two shots; five or six received placebo; per-sample allocation not given. Sampling occurred on day 63 after the first vaccine or placebo injection. This entry is derived from a study of Ad26.COV2.S vaccination and SARS-CoV-2 variants. For the study at large: The donor was enrolled in the Ad26.COV2.S arm of the COV1001 trial. The vaccine Ad26.COV2.S was put into the muscle once, or twice with 56 days between.

Study-wide findings and caveats: Assessments of TCR breadth and depth may have underestimated the total T cell responses. Breadth measured for non-spike TCRs was similar across vaccine and placebo recipients.

This receptor was obtained from a person between 18 and 60 years old who received the Ad26.COV2.S COVID-19 vaccine or a placebo. This sample comprised peripheral blood, obtained in a trial of Ad26.COV2.S vaccine versus placebo. The chain has TRBV5-1 and TRBJ2-5; 7 bases align to TRBD1. Written as DNA, the CDR3 is TGCGCCAGCGGGCGACAGGGAACCTCACAAGAGACCCAGTACTTC. It encodes CASGRQGTSQETQYF.